What follows is one TCR beta chain and its context. It lacks a known antigen. No per-base quality is available; no much larger clone lies one base away. The data belong to a study of blood T cell repertoires in COVID-19 (dated by TCRdb to the early 2020s). Turning to the overall study: Samples from collaborators originated in the United States, Italy and Spain and spanned both the acute and convalescent phases of COVID-19. The samples were drawn from the first 160 participants of the ongoing ImmuneRACE study and from some 1,300 subjects provided by 6 global collaborators. HLA class I and class II types, where available, came from metadata supplied by the sample provider rather than from assay-based typing. A de-identified subject ID, COVID-19 status, age in years and sex were almost always included in the sample metadata. The prospective study material was composed of cDNA or gDNA derived from T cells, B-cell-depleted T cells, or PBMCs. Deeply sampled blood TCRbeta repertoires from subjects exposed to, actively infected with, or recovered from COVID-19 were included in the dataset. A freely available public database, intended as a resource for researchers studying the immune response to SARS-CoV-2, is where the repertoires were released. The investigation overall reported the following: Clinical and demographic metadata were provided uncurated, with the amount varying by source and participant.

Whole blood was collected in K2EDTA tubes by collaborating institutions according to the institutions' own protocols. For TCRbeta analysis, collaborators shipped samples as frozen whole blood, isolated PBMCs, or DNA extracted from either of those sample types. TCRbeta CDR3 regions were amplified from genomic DNA using the immunoSEQ Assay, a bias-controlled multiplex PCR. The published analysis was carried out like this. Nucleated cell counts per sample were estimated from amplification of reference gene primers within the assay. To quantify the absolute abundance of each unique TCRbeta CDR3 rearrangement, sequence reads were collapsed and filtered. For each sample, productive Simpson clonality was calculated as the square root of Simpson's diversity index across productive rearrangements. This is the immuneACCESS table as TCRdb keeps it, with only in-frame sequences that have V and J called. A part of the clones is gone; compared with another copy, unresolved V genes explain less than half, and the rest is unexplained. V and J calls and clone size are given by that table; D and trimming were obtained from the DNA. Here the sample has 150,000 to 200,000 clones; more than 70% occur a single time. The ten largest clones take up about 14% of the sample.

V is trimmed back by 9 bases and J by 4 bases, and the junction contains 6 bases that no gene match accounts for. The germline V gene yields MNHEY for CDR1 and SVGAGI for CDR2. The CDR3 starts with the cysteine, ends with the phenylalanine, and has 13 residues. The only DNA kept is the CDR3, 39 bases in frame from the first base. The chain uses TRBV6-5 and TRBJ2-5, and 9 junctional nucleotides match TRBD2. The receptor comes from a man between 18 and 29 years old with active or convalescent COVID-19. Sequencing input: peripheral blood. The sequenced DNA: TGTGCCAGGCGGGAGGGGGGCGGAGAGACCCAGTACTTC. Its protein reads: CARREGGGETQYF.